A single sample is the source of the 28 T cell receptor beta chains below, sequenced in a study of blood T cell repertoires in COVID-19. Generated by immunoSEQ multiplex PCR, the TCRdb table keeps only in-frame clones and is missing some. The repertoire holds over 60,000 clones, with about nine tenths as singletons. Sequencing was performed on peripheral blood. The receptors derive from a man in his sixties or seventies with active or convalescent COVID-19.

This clone is a singleton in its sample. V is TRBV19 and J is TRBJ1-5, with TRBD1 matching over 9 bases. The ends lost 8 bases at V and 7 bases at J; junction bases unmatched: 21. The CDR3 sequence is 18 residues long. The germline CDR1 and CDR2 sequences are LNHDA and SQIVND (reference sequence). For the CDR3, the DNA is TGTGCCAGTGCCGTCCCGTCGGGACAGGGCGAGCAGGGGCAGCCCCAGCATTTT. This sequence encodes CASAVPSGQGEQGQPQHF.

The rearrangement uses TRBV19 and TRBJ1-2; perhaps TRBD1 as D (5 bases). Germline assignment: CDR1 LNHDA and CDR2 SQIVND (reference sequence). The V end was cut by 3 bases, the J end by 9 bases, with 20 bases between. The CDR3 consists of 15 residues. CDR3 DNA: TGTGCCAGTAGTATCAGCGGACACGTCGGGACTCGCTACACCTTC. This encodes CASSISGHVGTRYTF.

The V and J genes are TRBV27 and TRBJ1-2; 8 bases align to TRBD1. The ends lost 7 bases at V and 7 bases at J; junction bases unmatched: 2. CDR3 length equals 11 residues. Germline V gene data show CDR1 as MNHEY and CDR2 as SMNVEV (reference sequence). The chain's CDR3 is CASKTGGGYTF. The CDR3 DNA reads TGTGCCAGCAAAACAGGGGGTGGCTACACCTTC.

The chain joins TRBV5-1 to TRBJ1-1; D remains unclear. The germline CDR1 and CDR2 sequences are SGHRS and YFSETQ. CDR3 length equals 13 residues. V shed 3 bases and J shed 5 bases, with 11 bases lying between them. In DNA, the CDR3 is TGCGCCAGCAGCTCGACGGAGGGTACTGAAGCTTTCTTT. Its translation is CASSSTEGTEAFF. Based on the CDR3 plus reference TRBV5-1 and TRBJ1-1, the full variable domain is KAGVTQTPRYLIKTRGQQVTLSCSPISGHRSVSWYQQTPGQGLQFLFEYFSETQRNKGNFPGRFSGRQFSNSRSEMNVSTLELGDSALYLCASSSTEGTEAFFGQGTRLTVV.

The genes are TRBV30 and TRBJ1-6; TRBD1 might be the D (6 bases). V was pared by 2 bases and J by 7 bases, with 9 bases between. CDR3 length: 13 amino acids. The V gene's germline CDR1 is GTSNPN and CDR2 SVGIG (reference sequence). The CDR3 protein is CAWSTGQNSPLHF. The CDR3 nucleotides read TGTGCCTGGAGTACCGGACAGAATTCACCCCTCCACTTT.

V is TRBV28 and J is TRBJ2-1; 7 positions agree with TRBD2. Trimming at V came to 6 bases and at J to 0 bases, leaving 11 bases not matched to a gene. The CDR3 consists of 17 residues. Germline V CDR1 and CDR2: MDHEN, SYDVKM. CDR3 protein: CASRASASGTSYNEQFF. The CDR3 nucleotides are TGTGCCAGCAGGGCCTCGGCTAGCGGTACCTCCTACAATGAGCAGTTCTTC.

The chain recombines TRBV4-3 with TRBJ2-3; 8 bases match TRBD2. The CDR3 runs to 13 residues. Germline V gives CDR1 LGHNA, CDR2 YSLEER. The trim removed 8 bases at V and 3 bases at J, leaving 4 bases unmatched. In DNA, the CDR3 is TGCGCCAGCGGGAGCGGGAGAACAGATACGCAGTATTTT. Protein: CASGSGRTDTQYF.

The chain uses TRBV7-2 and TRBJ1-2; 9 nucleotides line up with TRBD1. Germline CDR1 SGHTA, CDR2 FQGNSA. The CDR3 length is 15 residues. Unmatched junction bases numbered 5, after V lost 4 bases and J lost 2 bases. The CDR3 sequence is CASSYDRGINYGYTF. The CDR3 coding sequence is TGTGCCAGCAGCTATGACAGGGGGATCAACTATGGCTACACCTTC.

The chain joins TRBV6-5 to TRBJ2-5; D gene unclear. The V and J ends lost 8 bases and 5 bases respectively, with 12 bases between them. The CDR3 totals 12 residues. The germline gives CDR1 MNHEY, CDR2 SVGAGI. CDR3 bases: TGTGCCAGCGGATACAGCCGGGAGACCCAGTACTTC. Its translation is CASGYSRETQYF.

The rearrangement uses TRBV11-2 and TRBJ2-7, with 10 positions matching TRBD2. Germline V gene sequence: CDR1 SGHAT, CDR2 FQNNGV. V shed 4 bases and J 7 bases; nucleotides not matched to a gene: 13. The CDR3 runs to 16 residues. The CDR3 DNA follows: TGTGCCAGCAGCTCCCTCAGAGCGGGAGGGCCACGGGAGCAGTACTTC. It encodes CASSSLRAGGPREQYF. Full variable domain (missing parts from reference TRBV11-2 and TRBJ2-7): EAGVAQSPRYKIIEKRQSVAFWCNPISGHATLYWYQQILGQGPKLLIQFQNNGVVDDSQLPKDRFSAERLKGVDSTLKIQPAKLEDSAVYLCASSSLRAGGPREQYFGPGTRLTVT.

The chain recombines TRBV9 with TRBJ2-3; 10 bases fit TRBD2. This CDR3 contains 15 residues. V trimming: 2 bases; J trimming: 3 bases; junction bases outside the gene matches: 3. Germline lookup yields CDR1 SGDLS and CDR2 YYNGEE. The CDR3 DNA follows: TGTGCCAGCAGCGTTGGACTAGCGGAAACAGATACGCAGTATTTT. Encoded protein: CASSVGLAETDTQYF.

The chain has TRBV27 and TRBJ1-1, with a possible D match to TRBD1 (5 bases). The V gene lost 6 bases and the J gene lost 9 bases, with 17 bases spanning the gap. CDR3 length: 13 amino acids. Germline V gene data show CDR1 as MNHEY and CDR2 as SMNVEV (reference sequence). The CDR3 reads CASRLGASTKAFF. The CDR3 region has the DNA TGTGCCAGCAGATTAGGGGCCAGTACTAAAGCTTTCTTT.

The chain is built from TRBV19 and TRBJ1-1, with 7 nucleotides matching TRBD1. V lost 8 bases and J lost 4; bases outside the gene matches: 7. The CDR3 is 13 amino acids. CDR1 LNHDA and CDR2 SQIVND come from the germline V gene (reference sequence). The CDR3 here is CASGQARGTEAFF. The CDR3 DNA reads TGTGCCAGTGGACAGGCCCGGGGCACTGAAGCTTTCTTT.

A few counts support this clone. The chain joins TRBV4-3 to TRBJ2-3; 7 bases map to TRBD2. V trimming: 0 bases; J trimming: 2 bases; junction bases outside the gene matches: 8. Germline values: CDR1 LGHNA, CDR2 YSLEER. This CDR3 spans 17 amino acids. The CDR3 loop reads CASSQDMSGVFTDTQYF. The DNA of the CDR3 is TGCGCCAGCAGCCAAGATATGAGCGGGGTATTCACAGATACGCAGTATTTT.

This clone was seen just once. This chain joins TRBV6-6 and TRBJ2-7; D remains unclear. This CDR3 has 13 amino acids. With 6 bases removed from V and 2 bases from J, the gap between germline ends came to 11 bases. From germline, CDR1 is MNHNY and CDR2 SVGAGI (reference sequence). CDR3 sequence: CASRRDGAYEQYF. CDR3 DNA sequence: TGTGCCAGCAGACGAGACGGAGCCTACGAGCAGTACTTC.

This clone was picked up a small number of times. V is TRBV30 and J is TRBJ2-5; 8 bases agree with TRBD1. V lost 5 bases, J lost 5 bases, and 16 bases stayed unmatched. Germline CDR1 GTSNPN, CDR2 SVGIG (reference sequence). This CDR3 has 16 residues. The CDR3 loop is CAWAPPTGAGWETQYF. Here the CDR3 DNA reads TGTGCCTGGGCTCCCCCGACAGGGGCGGGTTGGGAGACCCAGTACTTC.

This chain joins TRBV27 and TRBJ1-5; unclear D gene. This CDR3 region has 14 residues. Germline CDR1 MNHEY, CDR2 SMNVEV (reference sequence). Trimming left V 6 bases short and J 0 bases short, with 9 bases between. The CDR3 coding sequence is TGTGCCAGCAGAACAGCTTATAGCAATCAGCCCCAGCATTTT. It specifies CASRTAYSNQPQHF.

J is TRBJ2-7 and V is TRBV6-5; D is perhaps TRBD2 (6 bases). The V gene's germline CDR1 is MNHEY and CDR2 SVGAGI. This CDR3 region has 13 residues. Between the trimmed V and J ends, which lost 6 bases and 7 bases, there was a span of 16 bases. The CDR3 region is CASRAGLTGEQYF. For the CDR3, the DNA is TGTGCCAGCAGGGCGGGACTGACGGGGGAGCAGTACTTC.

The chain has TRBV5-1 and TRBJ2-7; TRBD1 matches at 12 bases. Germline values: CDR1 SGHRS, CDR2 YFSETQ. V shed 4 bases and J 4 bases; nucleotides not matched to a gene: 3. This CDR3 has 14 amino acids. CDR3 amino acids: CASSTGQGAYEQYF. The CDR3 bases are TGCGCCAGCAGCACGGGACAGGGGGCGTACGAGCAGTACTTC.

The chain recombines TRBV15 with TRBJ2-6, with D possibly being TRBD1 (5 bases). Germline V CDR1 and CDR2: LNHNV, YYDKDF (reference sequence). This CDR3 region has 18 residues. With 4 bases removed from V and 2 bases from J, the gap between germline ends came to 18 bases. The CDR3 nucleotides read TGTGCCACCAGCACAAGTGGGCAGGGCTGGGCTGGGGCCAACGTCCTGACTTTC. Translation gives CATSTSGQGWAGANVLTF.

The chain employs TRBV7-3 and TRBJ2-1, with D possibly being TRBD2 (5 bases). V lost 5 bases to trimming and J lost 9 bases, with 14 bases between them. From germline, CDR1 is SGHTA and CDR2 FQGTGA. The CDR3 is 13 amino acids. CDR3 protein: CASSVGSSGEQFF. CDR3 nucleotide sequence: TGTGCCAGCAGCGTCGGATCAAGCGGTGAGCAGTTCTTC.

This sequence joins TRBV28 and TRBJ2-7, with D perhaps matching TRBD1 (5 bases). Trimming cost V 7 bases and J 0 bases, with 10 bases left between them. Germline lookup yields CDR1 MDHEN and CDR2 SYDVKM. The CDR3 contains 13 residues. This chain's CDR3 is CASKGDISYEQYF. The CDR3 DNA sequence: TGTGCCAGCAAAGGGGATATCTCCTACGAGCAGTACTTC.

This rearrangement joins TRBV24-1 to TRBJ2-1; TRBD2 might be the D (6 bases). Germline CDR1 is KGHDR and CDR2 is SFDVKD. The CDR3 totals 14 residues. V was trimmed by 7 bases and J by 6 bases, leaving 15 bases between them. CDR3 sequence reads: CATSPGGKVNEQFF. The CDR3 DNA is TGTGCCACCAGCCCTGGAGGGAAGGTCAATGAGCAGTTCTTC.

The chain links TRBV15 to TRBJ1-2, with TRBD1 matching 7 bases. Trimming took 4 bases from V and 2 from J; bases not matched to a gene: 1. CDR3 length: 13 residues. Germline loops: CDR1 LNHNV, CDR2 YYDKDF (reference sequence). The CDR3: CATSIGGNYGYTF. DNA for the CDR3: TGTGCCACCAGCATAGGGGGCAACTATGGCTACACCTTC.

The V call is TRBV20-1, the J call TRBJ2-1, with 10 bases aligning to TRBD2. The CDR3 has 15 amino acids. Germline V gene sequence: CDR1 DFQATT, CDR2 SNEGSKA (reference sequence). Trimming took 6 bases from V and 5 from J; bases not matched to a gene: 10. CDR3 sequence: CSASALAGVNNEQFF. The CDR3 region has the DNA TGCAGTGCCAGTGCGCTAGCGGGAGTCAACAATGAGCAGTTCTTC.

V gene TRBV28 combines with J gene TRBJ1-1; perhaps TRBD1 as D (6 bases). Trimming took off 5 bases at V and 1 base at J, with 14 bases between the two ends. Germline CDR1 and CDR2: MDHEN and SYDVKM. This CDR3 region has 15 residues. The CDR3 loop reads CASSPAGGSNTEAFF. The CDR3 bases are TGTGCCAGCAGTCCGGCTGGGGGCTCGAACACTGAAGCTTTCTTT.

The chain combines TRBV4-3 with TRBJ2-5, with 7 positions matching TRBD2. Germline V gives CDR1 LGHNA, CDR2 YSLEER. The CDR3 length is 17 residues. Losses at the gene ends were 0 bases for V and 5 bases for J; bases not matched to a gene: 12. CDR3 amino acids: CASSQELWRGTGETQYF. CDR3 nucleotides: TGCGCCAGCAGCCAAGAACTTTGGCGGGGGACGGGGGAGACCCAGTACTTC.

This chain uses TRBV4-2 with TRBJ2-2; 11 nucleotides align to TRBD1. CDR1 LGHNA and CDR2 YNFKEQ come from the germline V gene. The V segment lost 1 base and the J segment 2 bases; nucleotides outside the gene matches: 6. The CDR3 totals 18 residues. This CDR3 reads CASSQGTGGNRNTGELFF. In DNA, the CDR3 is TGTGCCAGCAGCCAAGGGACAGGGGGCAACAGAAACACCGGGGAGCTGTTTTTT.